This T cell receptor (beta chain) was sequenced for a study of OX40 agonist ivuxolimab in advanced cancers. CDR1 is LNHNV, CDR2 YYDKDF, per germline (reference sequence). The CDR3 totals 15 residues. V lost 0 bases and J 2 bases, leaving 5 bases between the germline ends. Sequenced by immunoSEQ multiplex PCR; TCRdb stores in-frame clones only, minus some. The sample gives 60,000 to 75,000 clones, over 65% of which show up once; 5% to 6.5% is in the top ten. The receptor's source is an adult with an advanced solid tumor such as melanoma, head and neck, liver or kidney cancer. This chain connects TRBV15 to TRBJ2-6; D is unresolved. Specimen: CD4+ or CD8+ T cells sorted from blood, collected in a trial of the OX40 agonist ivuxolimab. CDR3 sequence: CATSRDKAGANVLTF. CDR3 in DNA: TGTGCCACCAGCAGAGATAAGGCTGGGGCCAACGTCCTGACTTTC.